This entry lists 22 T cell receptor beta chains sequenced from one sample in a study of blood T cell repertoires in COVID-19 (dated by TCRdb to about 2020). The library was produced with the immunoSEQ multiplex PCR assay. In its TCRdb copy, this immuneACCESS table keeps in-frame sequences only and misses some clones. Where compared with another copy, unresolved V genes explain less than half of these, and the others have no known cause. This sample lists tens of thousands of clones; 80% to 85% were detected once. About 4.3% of the sample is held by the ten biggest clonotypes. Sequences were obtained from peripheral blood. These receptors were taken from a woman between 55 and 75 years old with acute or convalescent COVID-19.

CDR3 nucleotides: TGTGCCAGCAGCCCCGGGTGGGGGCGCCGGGATACGCAGTATTTT. It encodes CASSPGWGRRDTQYF. This chain joins TRBV9 and TRBJ2-3, with TRBD1 as a possible D gene (6 bases). The V end lost 4 bases, the J end lost 6 bases, and 18 bases lay between the germline ends. The length of the CDR3 is 15 residues. Germline CDR1 and CDR2: SGDLS and YYNGEE.

Points on this clone: Since a much larger clone is just one base distant, this may be a read error. The V call is TRBV19, the J call TRBJ1-4; D may be TRBD1 (6 bases). V lost 5 bases, J lost 8 bases, and 9 bases lay in between. Germline V gene lookup returns CDR1 LNHDA and CDR2 SQIVND (reference sequence). The CDR3 is 12 residues long. CDR3 sequence: CASSGGTEKLFF. The CDR3 DNA sequence: TGTGCCAGTAGTGGGGGCACGGAAAAACTGTTTTTT.

The V gene is TRBV9, the J gene TRBJ1-4; TRBD1 agrees at 9 bases. The V and J ends lost 0 bases and 6 bases, in that order; junction bases with no gene match: 3. Germline-derived CDR1 and CDR2 are SGDLS and YYNGEE. CDR3 length: 15 residues. CDR3 nucleotides: TGTGCCAGCAGCGTAGGGGACAGGGAGGATGAAAAACTGTTTTTT. This sequence encodes CASSVGDREDEKLFF.

The J gene is TRBJ1-1, the V gene TRBV10-3; no reliable D call. Between the trimmed V and J ends, which lost 8 bases and 4 bases, there was a span of 17 bases. The CDR3 is 14 residues long. CDR1 is ENHRY and CDR2 is SYGVKD in the germline V gene. The CDR3 region has the DNA TGTGCCATCGGTCGTGGGGAGGGAGGCACTGAAGCTTTCTTT. Residues: CAIGRGEGGTEAFF.

This clone is classed as medium-sized (0.01 to 0.1%). The rearrangement links TRBV19 to TRBJ1-2; D is possibly TRBD1 (6 bases). Trimming cost V 5 bases and J 8 bases, with 12 bases left between them. Germline values: CDR1 LNHDA, CDR2 SQIVND (reference sequence). The CDR3 is 12 amino acids. In DNA form, the CDR3 reads TGTGCCAGTAGTGCGGACAGTCGGGGCTACACCTTC. This codes for CASSADSRGYTF.

The chain couples TRBV12-3 or TRBV12-4 to TRBJ2-1; no reliable D call. The V gene lost 4 bases and the J gene lost 7 bases, with 11 bases spanning the gap. CDR3 length equals 13 residues. CDR3 amino acids: CASSYRPENEQFF. In nucleotides, the CDR3 is TGTGCCAGCAGTTACCGTCCTGAGAATGAGCAGTTCTTC.

This chain links TRBV9 with TRBJ2-2; 13 positions agree with TRBD2. Germline loops: CDR1 SGDLS, CDR2 YYNGEE. The CDR3 covers 17 residues. Trimming at V came to 3 bases and at J to 5 bases, leaving 7 bases not matched to a gene. In DNA form, the CDR3 reads TGTGCCAGCAGCGCCTCTTTGACTAGCGGGGGGACCGGGGAGCTGTTTTTT. It encodes CASSASLTSGGTGELFF. Full variable domain (remainder filled in from reference TRBV9 and TRBJ2-2): DSGVTQTPKHLITATGQRVTLRCSPRSGDLSVYWYQQSLDQGLQFLIQYYNGEERAKGNILERFSAQQFPDLHSELNLSSLELGDSALYFCASSASLTSGGTGELFFGEGSRLTVL.

This clone was detected a few times. This chain connects TRBV10-2 to TRBJ1-4; D may be TRBD1 (6 bases). Per germline, CDR1 WSHSY and CDR2 SAAADI. The V end was cut by 0 bases, the J end by 8 bases, with 13 bases between. The CDR3 contains 15 residues. CDR3 bases: TGCGCCAGCAGTGAGTCCGCAGGGGTTGAGGAAAAACTGTTTTTT. Translating it yields CASSESAGVEEKLFF.

CDR3 in DNA: TGTGCCAGTAGTATTATGGGGCAGCTGGGCTATGGCTACACCTTC. Translation: CASSIMGQLGYGYTF. The rearrangement uses TRBV19 and TRBJ1-2; weak D call: TRBD1 (5 bases). The ends were cut back, 3 bases at V and 4 bases at J, with 15 bases in the middle. Germline CDR1 LNHDA, CDR2 SQIVND (reference sequence). The CDR3 extends over 15 amino acids.

The chain joins TRBV3-1 (or the pseudogene TRBV3-2) to TRBJ2-7, with TRBD2 matching 8 bases. V shed 1 base, J shed 4 bases, and the junction held 9 bases outside the gene matches. From germline, CDR1 is LGHDT and CDR2 YNNKEL (reference sequence). The CDR3 length is 16 residues. The chain's CDR3 is CASSQGRTGGRYEQYF. DNA of the CDR3: TGTGCCAGCAGCCAAGGTAGAACGGGGGGGCGGTACGAGCAGTACTTC.

This clone was found many times. This chain links TRBV2 with TRBJ2-7, with D maybe TRBD1 (6 bases). Deletions cut 6 bases from V and 4 bases from J, with 10 bases between. The CDR3 covers 12 residues. CDR1 is SNHLY and CDR2 is FYNNEI in the germline V gene. The CDR3 here is CASRFRGYEQYF. CDR3 DNA: TGTGCCAGCAGGTTCAGGGGATACGAGCAGTACTTC.

This chain uses TRBV9 with TRBJ1-3; TRBD1 might be the D (6 bases). V was clipped by 6 bases and J by 4 bases, with 17 bases between them. Per germline, CDR1 SGDLS and CDR2 YYNGEE. The CDR3 has 15 amino acids. CDR3 residues: CASTRKATGGNTIYF. The CDR3 DNA follows: TGTGCCAGCACCAGGAAAGCGACAGGAGGAAACACCATATATTTT.

The V call is TRBV19, the J call TRBJ2-2, with D possibly TRBD1 on 5 matching bases. This CDR3 spans 18 amino acids. The germline V and J ends were trimmed by 3 bases and 1 base, with 18 bases remaining between them. Germline V lookup: CDR1 LNHDA, CDR2 SQIVND (reference sequence). CDR3: CASSIQGLLSGNTGELFF. The CDR3 bases are TGTGCCAGTAGTATCCAGGGATTATTAAGTGGGAACACCGGGGAGCTGTTTTTT.

This chain joins TRBV5-1 and TRBJ1-2; 8 bases match TRBD1. The germline V gene has CDR1 SGHRS and CDR2 YFSETQ. The trim removed 4 bases at V and 6 bases at J, leaving 11 bases unmatched. The CDR3 has 15 residues. Here the CDR3 reads CASSKRPGGPDGYTF. CDR3 nucleotides: TGCGCCAGCAGCAAGCGCCCAGGGGGCCCTGATGGCTACACCTTC.

J is TRBJ1-6 and V is TRBV5-1, with 8 bases identical to TRBD1. The CDR3 length is 16 residues. After removal of 0 bases from V and 7 bases from J, the junction contained 6 bases not matched to a gene. The germline V gene has CDR1 SGHRS and CDR2 YFSETQ. CDR3 sequence: CASSLGQGSGNSPLHF. CDR3 in DNA: TGCGCCAGCAGCTTGGGACAGGGGTCCGGGAATTCACCCCTCCACTTT.

This sequence joins TRBV3-1 (or the pseudogene TRBV3-2) and TRBJ2-7, with a tentative D call TRBD2 (6 bases). Trimming stripped 1 base from V and 2 bases from J, with 12 bases between. Germline CDR1 and CDR2: LGHDT and YNNKEL (reference sequence). The CDR3 consists of 15 residues. The CDR3 DNA reads TGTGCCAGCAGCCAAGCGGCTAGCGATACCTACGAGCAGTACTTC. The encoded protein is CASSQAASDTYEQYF.

The chain uses TRBV5-1 and TRBJ2-3; 11 bases line up with TRBD2. The CDR3 runs 17 residues. Per the germline V gene, CDR1 is SGHRS and CDR2 is YFSETQ. V shed 0 bases, J shed 0 bases, and the junction held 3 bases outside the gene matches. CDR3 protein: CASSLALAGGSTDTQYF. Here the CDR3 DNA reads TGCGCCAGCAGCTTGGCTCTAGCGGGGGGAAGCACAGATACGCAGTATTTT. The whole variable domain, filled in from reference TRBV5-1 and TRBJ2-3, reads KAGVTQTPRYLIKTRGQQVTLSCSPISGHRSVSWYQQTPGQGLQFLFEYFSETQRNKGNFPGRFSGRQFSNSRSEMNVSTLELGDSALYLCASSLALAGGSTDTQYFGPGTRLTVL.

This chain joins TRBV5-6 and TRBJ2-3; possibly TRBD2 for D (5 bases). This CDR3 has 14 residues. The V end lost 7 bases, the J end lost 2 bases, and 14 bases lay between the germline ends. CDR1 SGHDT and CDR2 YYEEEE come from the germline V gene. The CDR3 nucleotides are TGTGCCAGCCTCGGTGGAGGTCTCACAGATACGCAGTATTTT. Translation: CASLGGGLTDTQYF.

Remarks on this clone: Other DNA sequences in the sample encode the same CDR3. The chain carries TRBV5-5 and TRBJ1-2; 7 bases match TRBD1. Germline CDR1 SGHKS, CDR2 YYEKEE (reference sequence). V shed 2 bases, J shed 2 bases, and the junction held 0 bases outside the gene matches. This CDR3 region has 13 residues. The DNA for the CDR3 is TGTGCCAGCAGCTTACAGGGGAACTATGGCTACACCTTC. Its protein is CASSLQGNYGYTF.

This rearrangement joins TRBV5-1 to TRBJ2-7, with a possible D match to TRBD1 (6 bases). The CDR3 extends over 15 amino acids. Germline V CDR1 and CDR2: SGHRS, YFSETQ. V was clipped by 2 bases and J by 0 bases, with 12 bases between them. CDR3 in DNA: TGCGCCAGCAGCTTTACTTACAGGGACTCCTACGAGCAGTACTTC. Translated: CASSFTYRDSYEQYF.

V gene TRBV7-3 combines with J gene TRBJ2-1; D unresolved. Trimming removed 0 bases from V and 6 bases from J, with 12 bases in between. The CDR3 totals 15 residues. Germline CDR1 SGHTA, CDR2 FQGTGA. This CDR3 reads CASSLTGTRSNEQFF. In nucleotides, the CDR3 is TGTGCCAGCAGCTTAACCGGAACACGGAGCAATGAGCAGTTCTTC.

The chain is built from TRBV9 and TRBJ2-3; 7 bases align to TRBD1. CDR3 size: 14 residues. Germline CDR1 is SGDLS and CDR2 is YYNGEE. Trimming took 3 bases from V and 8 from J; bases not matched to a gene: 9. The CDR3 coding sequence is TGTGCCAGCAGCGCCACTACAGGGGTTGGTACGCAGTATTTT. It encodes CASSATTGVGTQYF.